The sequence of this T cell receptor beta chain was determined in a study of T-cell memory formation after mild COVID-19 (dated by TCRdb to the early 2020s). Concerning the study at large: TCR sequence clusters from the two donors were largely donor specific. In a couple of donors, T-cell clones that expanded and contracted after mild COVID-19 were tracked by sequencing TCRalpha and TCRbeta repertoires over time. Two young, previously healthy adult volunteers made up the cohort, one male and one female. Overall results and qualifications from the work: SARS-CoV-2 specificity was not confirmed for the second-wave clones peaking on day 37. Contracting CD4+ clones appeared mostly in the CM and EM memory subsets, whereas CD8+ clones were enriched in EMRA. Only a couple of mild cases were covered by the study, and larger cohorts that include severe cases with pre-infection samples were considered necessary. Some responding clones were detected in pre-infection memory, which suggested that pre-existing cross-reactive memory T cells had joined the SARS-CoV-2 response. Balanced CD4/CD8 phenotypes were observed for clones contracting from day 15 to 85, whereas a bias towards CD4+ was observed for a second wave of clones expanding from day 15 to 37.

This clonotype was observed a few times. This receptor's antigen is unknown. No clone much larger than this one lies a single base away; base qualities are absent. Ficoll-Paque density gradient centrifugation was the method used to isolate PBMCs. The CDR3 runs 10 amino acids, cysteine and phenylalanine included. The sequence is cut down to CDR3 DNA, 30 bases in frame from base 1. V is reduced by 5 bases and J by 4 bases, leaving a spacing of 1 base between them. Sequencing was performed on an Illumina NovaSeq 6000. TCRalpha and TCRbeta cDNA libraries were built by 5'RACE with constant-segment primers, adding sample barcodes and unique molecular identifiers. Trizol reagent was used to extract RNA from every sample. Libraries were amplified in two PCR steps, with a second sample barcode and Illumina TruSeq adapters added in the second step. Sequencing of libraries was performed on an Illumina NovaSeq with 2 x 150 bp paired-end reads. As for the authors' bioinformatics: The reads were demultiplexed and collapsed into UMI-guided consensus sequences using migec v1.2.7. Using mixcr v2.1.11, the UMI consensuses were aligned to TRA and TRB V and J templates and assembled into clonotypes. Clonotypes were classified as expanded or contracted when called significant by both edgeR and NoisET, with noise models trained on biological replicates. For edgeR calls, the thresholds were a false discovery rate-adjusted p below 0.01 and a log2 fold-change of 1. As an exploratory analysis of dynamics, PCA with hierarchical clustering was applied to max-normalized trajectories of the 1000 most abundant clonotypes. The CD4 or CD8 phenotype of responding clones was assigned using the separately sequenced CD4+ and CD8+ repertoires. The public sequencing data were trimmed at Q25 with fastp and processed into clonotypes with MiXCR by TCRdb, which kept only in-frame beta chains. A single entry per CDR3 protein holds the most common genes and DNA from its merged rows. The V and J calls here are based on TCRdb, not the publication. Recorded for this sample are a few hundred thousand distinct CDR3 sequences; approximately 27% of them occurred a single time. The ten largest clones capture about 13% of the sample.

The rearranged chain carries TRBV12-3 or TRBV12-4 and TRBJ2-3; the D gene assignment is ambiguous. The specimen sequenced was PBMCs or a T cell subset sorted from them (not recorded which). This clonotype was obtained from an adult woman who had mild COVID-19 (a few samples of this study predate the infection). The sample titles of this study are shuffled in the database, so cell type and time point are left out; the donor was told from shared clones. The DNA reads TGTGCCAGCAGTCCAGATACGCAGTATTTT. It translates to CASSPDTQYF.